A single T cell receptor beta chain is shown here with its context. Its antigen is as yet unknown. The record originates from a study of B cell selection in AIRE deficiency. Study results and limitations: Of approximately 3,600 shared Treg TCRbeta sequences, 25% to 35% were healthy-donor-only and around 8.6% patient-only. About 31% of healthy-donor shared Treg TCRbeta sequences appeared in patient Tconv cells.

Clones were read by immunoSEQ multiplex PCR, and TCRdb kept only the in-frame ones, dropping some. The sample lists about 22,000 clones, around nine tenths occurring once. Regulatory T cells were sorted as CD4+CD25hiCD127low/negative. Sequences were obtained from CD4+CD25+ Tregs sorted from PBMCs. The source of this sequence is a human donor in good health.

As DNA, the CDR3 is TGTGCCAGCAGTGAGTTAGGACAGCAGTCCGCTGGCTACACCTTC. It codes for CASSELGQQSAGYTF. The rearrangement uses TRBV6-1 and TRBJ1-2, with a possible D match to TRBD1 (6 bases). V was shortened by 3 bases and J by 7 bases, with 18 bases between the two germline ends. Germline V CDR1 and CDR2: MNHNS, SASEGT. This CDR3 comprises 15 residues.